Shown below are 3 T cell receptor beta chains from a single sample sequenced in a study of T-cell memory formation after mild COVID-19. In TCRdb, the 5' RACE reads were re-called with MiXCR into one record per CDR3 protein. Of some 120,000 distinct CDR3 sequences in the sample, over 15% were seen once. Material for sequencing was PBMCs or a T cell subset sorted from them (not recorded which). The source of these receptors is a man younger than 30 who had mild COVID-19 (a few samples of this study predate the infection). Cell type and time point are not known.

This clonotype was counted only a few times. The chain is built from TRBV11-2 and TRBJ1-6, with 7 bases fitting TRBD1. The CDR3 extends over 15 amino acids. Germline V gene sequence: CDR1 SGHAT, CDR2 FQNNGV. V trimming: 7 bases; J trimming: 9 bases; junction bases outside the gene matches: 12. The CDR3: CASTRLNQGGSPLHF. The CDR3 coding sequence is TGTGCCAGCACCCGGCTGAACCAGGGGGGTTCACCCCTCCACTTT.

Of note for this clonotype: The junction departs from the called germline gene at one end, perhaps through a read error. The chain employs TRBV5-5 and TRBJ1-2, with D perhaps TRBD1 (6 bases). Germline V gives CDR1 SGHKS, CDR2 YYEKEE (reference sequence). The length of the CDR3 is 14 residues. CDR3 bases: TGTGCCAGCAACTTGGGGGCAAATCCCCAAAGCTACACCTTC. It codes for CASNLGANPQSYTF.

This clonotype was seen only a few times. The CDR3 region is CATPPPALAAYTGELFF. The CDR3, as DNA: TGTGCCACCCCCCCCCCCGCCCTAGCAGCCTACACCGGGGAGCTGTTTTTT. The gene calls are TRBV6-1 and TRBJ2-2, with D maybe TRBD2 (5 bases). The CDR3 extends over 17 amino acids. Looked up from germline, CDR1 is MNHNS and CDR2 is SASEGT. The ends were cut back, 10 bases at V and 3 bases at J, with 24 bases in the middle.